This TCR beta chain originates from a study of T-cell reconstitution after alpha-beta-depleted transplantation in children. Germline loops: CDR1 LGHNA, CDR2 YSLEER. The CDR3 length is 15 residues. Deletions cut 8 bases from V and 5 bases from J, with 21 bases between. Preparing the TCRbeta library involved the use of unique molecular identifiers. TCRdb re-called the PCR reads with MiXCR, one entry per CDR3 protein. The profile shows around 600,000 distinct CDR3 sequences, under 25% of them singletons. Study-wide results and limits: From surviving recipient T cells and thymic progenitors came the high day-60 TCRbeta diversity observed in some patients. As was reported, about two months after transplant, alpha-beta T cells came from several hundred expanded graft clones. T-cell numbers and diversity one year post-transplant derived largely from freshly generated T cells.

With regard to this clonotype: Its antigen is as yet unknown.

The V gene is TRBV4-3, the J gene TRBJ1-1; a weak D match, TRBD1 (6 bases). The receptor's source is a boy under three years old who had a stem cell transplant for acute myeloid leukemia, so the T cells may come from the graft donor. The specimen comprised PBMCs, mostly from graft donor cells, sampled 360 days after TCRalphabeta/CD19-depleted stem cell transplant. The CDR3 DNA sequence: TGCGCCAGCCAAGGGGGTGGCAGGGAAGGAACTGAAGCTTTCTTT. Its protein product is CASQGGGREGTEAFF.